The 22 T cell receptor beta chains below come from one sample, sequenced in a study of PD-L1 blockade in urothelial cancer (dated by TCRdb to the late 2010s). The protocol used for the library was the immunoSEQ multiplex PCR assay. Here the immuneACCESS table is served through TCRdb, limited to in-frame sequences with V and J called. Missing clones are a known gap in these copies; in checked studies unresolved V genes cover under half, and the rest lacks a known reason. This sample has approximately 83,000 clones in its table, and over 65% of those were observed once. Jointly, the top ten make up under 10% of the sample. Taken with the paper, the label for time point translates to: peripheral blood 6 weeks after treatment start. Sequences were derived from PBMCs, sampled around atezolizumab (anti-PD-L1) treatment. All receptors derive from a man between 65 and 85 years old with urothelial cancer.

The V gene is TRBV5-5, the J gene TRBJ1-1; TRBD1 is a possible D gene (6 bases). Trimming removed 0 bases at V and 5 bases at J, with 8 bases between. This CDR3 contains 13 residues. From germline, CDR1 is SGHKS and CDR2 YYEKEE (reference sequence). This CDR3 reads CASSLATGTEAFF. CDR3 bases: TGTGCCAGCAGCTTGGCAACAGGGACTGAAGCTTTCTTT.

The J gene is TRBJ2-3, the V gene TRBV11-3; TRBD1 aligns across 9 bases. V lost 3 bases and J lost 2; bases outside the gene matches: 3. Germline CDR1 is SGHNT and CDR2 is YENEEA. The CDR3 has 15 amino acids. CDR3 nucleotides: TGTGCCAGCAGCTTGGGACAGGGCAACACAGATACGCAGTATTTT. Protein product: CASSLGQGNTDTQYF.

For this clone: Other DNA sequences in the same sample also yield this CDR3. The chain combines TRBV9 with TRBJ2-2; 8 nucleotides line up with TRBD2. V was clipped by 0 bases and J by 5 bases; unmatched bases: 3. The CDR3 runs to 15 residues. CDR1 SGDLS and CDR2 YYNGEE come from the germline V gene. The CDR3 spells CASSVGPGGTGELFF. The CDR3 nucleotides are TGTGCCAGCAGCGTAGGTCCGGGAGGGACCGGGGAGCTGTTTTTT.

The chain uses TRBV7-9 and TRBJ1-2; 7 bases fit TRBD1. This CDR3 has 14 residues. Germline assignment: CDR1 SEHNR and CDR2 FQNEAQ (reference sequence). The J segment lost 6 bases and the V segment lost 5 bases, leaving 9 bases of the junction unmatched. Here the CDR3 DNA reads TGTGCCAGCAGCCCCCCCGGGACAGTTGATGGCTACACCTTC. It is translated as CASSPPGTVDGYTF.

This clone was counted only a few times. This rearrangement joins TRBV7-3 to TRBJ2-3; possibly TRBD1 for D (5 bases). Looked up from germline, CDR1 is SGHTA and CDR2 is FQGTGA. The CDR3 totals 15 residues. Deletions cut 2 bases from V and 1 base from J, with 10 bases between. CDR3 bases: TGTGCCAGCAGCTTAGAGCTAGGGGGCACAGATACGCAGTATTTT. Translated: CASSLELGGTDTQYF.

This rearrangement joins TRBV9 to TRBJ1-3, with TRBD1 as a possible D gene (5 bases). Deletions cut 0 bases from V and 8 bases from J, with 12 bases between. The CDR3 is made up of 14 amino acids. Germline assignment: CDR1 SGDLS and CDR2 YYNGEE. CDR3 sequence (DNA): TGTGCCAGCAGCGTAGGGGGGGATGGTGACACCATATATTTT. As protein: CASSVGGDGDTIYF.

CDR3: CASSRLAGFTDTQYF. CDR3 in DNA: TGTGCCAGCAGTCGCCTAGCGGGGTTCACAGATACGCAGTATTTT. This sequence joins TRBV5-5 and TRBJ2-3, with TRBD2 identical over 9 bases. V lost 5 bases and J lost 2; bases outside the gene matches: 6. CDR1 and CDR2 from the germline V gene are SGHKS and YYEKEE (reference sequence). The length of the CDR3 is 15 residues.

The rearrangement joins TRBV18 to TRBJ1-2; D might be TRBD1 (5 bases). Germline CDR1 and CDR2: KGHSH and LQKENI. This CDR3 comprises 14 residues. The ends were cut back, 3 bases at V and 3 bases at J, with 11 bases in the middle. The CDR3 sequence: CASSPPGGDYGYTF. The CDR3 bases are TGTGCCAGCTCACCCCCCGGGGGAGACTATGGCTACACCTTC.

The rearrangement uses TRBV12-5 and TRBJ2-2; 8 bases map to TRBD1. CDR3 length equals 15 residues. The trim removed 6 bases at V and 0 bases at J, leaving 3 bases unmatched. CDR1 is LGHNT, CDR2 FRNRAP, per germline. The CDR3 sequence: CASGSGQANTGELFF. The CDR3 DNA reads as TGTGCTAGTGGCTCGGGACAGGCGAACACCGGGGAGCTGTTTTTT.

The chain employs TRBV7-8 and TRBJ2-1, with 9 bases lining up with TRBD2. The V segment lost 4 bases and the J segment 9 bases; nucleotides outside the gene matches: 13. The CDR3 runs 16 residues. Per the germline V gene, CDR1 is SGHVS and CDR2 is FQNEAQ. CDR3 sequence: CASSSFLAGSVGEQFF. CDR3 sequence (DNA): TGTGCCAGCAGCTCATTTCTAGCGGGATCCGTGGGTGAGCAGTTCTTC.

The chain recombines TRBV2 with TRBJ1-1; unclear D gene. Trimming shortened V by 8 bases and J by 1 base, and 11 bases separated the two germline ends. Germline-derived CDR1 and CDR2 are SNHLY and FYNNEI. This CDR3 comprises 13 residues. The CDR3 protein is CASLDGGNTEAFF. The CDR3 coding sequence is TGTGCCAGCCTAGACGGAGGGAACACTGAAGCTTTCTTT. Supplemented by reference TRBV2 and TRBJ1-1, the full variable domain reads EPEVTQTPSHQVTQMGQEVILRCVPISNHLYFYWYRQILGQKVEFLVSFYNNEISEKSEIFDDQFSVERPDGSNFTLKIRSTKLEDSAMYFCASLDGGNTEAFFGQGTRLTVV.

The genes are TRBV5-1 and TRBJ2-3; TRBD1 agrees at 7 bases. J was trimmed by 5 bases and V by 4 bases; bases with no gene match: 10. This CDR3 comprises 15 residues. From germline, CDR1 is SGHRS and CDR2 YFSETQ. CDR3 loop: CASSITQGKGDTQYF. In DNA form, the CDR3 reads TGCGCCAGCAGCATAACACAGGGGAAAGGAGATACGCAGTATTTT.

The chain carries TRBV7-9 and TRBJ1-1; 8 nucleotides match TRBD1. The CDR3 contains 14 residues. The trim removed 2 bases at V and 1 base at J, leaving 0 bases unmatched. Germline V lookup: CDR1 SEHNR, CDR2 FQNEAQ (reference sequence). CDR3 DNA: TGTGCCAGCAGCTTACAGGGGGCGAACACTGAAGCTTTCTTT. Translation: CASSLQGANTEAFF.

The chain employs TRBV7-9 and TRBJ1-2; no clear D gene. CDR1 is SEHNR, CDR2 FQNEAQ, per germline (reference sequence). The length of the CDR3 is 14 residues. V lost 0 bases, J lost 0 bases, and 5 bases lay in between. The CDR3 DNA follows: TGTGCCAGCAGCTTAGCCCTAGCTAACTATGGCTACACCTTC. Protein product: CASSLALANYGYTF.

The V and J genes are TRBV30 and TRBJ1-1; 8 bases align to TRBD1. This CDR3 region has 15 residues. Germline trimming cut 1 base from V and 4 bases from J; bases unmatched to any gene: 8. Per the germline V gene, CDR1 is GTSNPN and CDR2 is SVGIG (reference sequence). CDR3 sequence: CAWSDRGQGTTEAFF. CDR3 sequence (DNA): TGTGCCTGGAGTGATCGTGGACAGGGAACCACTGAAGCTTTCTTT.

The chain has TRBV5-1 and TRBJ1-1; 9 bases are a match to TRBD1. V lost 3 bases and J lost 5; bases outside the gene matches: 14. Per the germline V gene, CDR1 is SGHRS and CDR2 is YFSETQ. The CDR3 is 17 amino acids. The CDR3 region is CASSSKTGTGSRTEAFF. Written as DNA, the CDR3 is TGCGCCAGCAGCTCGAAGACCGGGACAGGGTCGAGGACTGAAGCTTTCTTT. Supplemented by reference TRBV5-1 and TRBJ1-1, the full variable domain reads KAGVTQTPRYLIKTRGQQVTLSCSPISGHRSVSWYQQTPGQGLQFLFEYFSETQRNKGNFPGRFSGRQFSNSRSEMNVSTLELGDSALYLCASSSKTGTGSRTEAFFGQGTRLTVV.

About this clone itself: The sample contains more than one DNA sequence encoding this CDR3. This chain uses TRBV7-2 with TRBJ2-7; 8 nucleotides agree with TRBD1. CDR1 and CDR2 (germline): SGHTA, FQGNSA. Germline trimming cut 5 bases from V and 3 bases from J; bases unmatched to any gene: 6. CDR3 length: 14 amino acids. The CDR3 here is CASSPGQASYEQYF. As DNA, the CDR3 is TGTGCCAGCAGCCCGGGACAGGCGAGCTACGAGCAGTACTTC.

The chain uses TRBV27 and TRBJ1-5; perhaps TRBD1 as D (5 bases). Germline V gene lookup returns CDR1 MNHEY and CDR2 SMNVEV (reference sequence). V dropped 4 bases and J dropped 1 base, with 11 bases sitting between them. The CDR3 extends over 15 amino acids. The CDR3 is CASSSAGGSNQPQHF. CDR3 DNA sequence: TGTGCCAGCAGTTCCGCGGGGGGGAGCAATCAGCCCCAGCATTTT.

The rearrangement links TRBV9 to TRBJ2-7, with 10 bases that match TRBD1. The germline gives CDR1 SGDLS, CDR2 YYNGEE. The V segment lost 3 bases and the J segment 0 bases; nucleotides outside the gene matches: 3. The CDR3 is made up of 15 amino acids. The CDR3 DNA sequence: TGTGCCAGCAGCGGAGGACAGGGGGTCTCCTACGAGCAGTACTTC. Translated: CASSGGQGVSYEQYF.

This clone was counted a single time. V is TRBV6-6 and J is TRBJ1-2, with 9 bases that match TRBD1. CDR1 and CDR2 from the germline V gene are MNHNY and SVGAGI (reference sequence). This CDR3 is built from 16 residues. The J segment lost 2 bases and the V segment lost 5 bases, leaving 9 bases of the junction unmatched. The DNA of the CDR3 is TGTGCCAGCAGTGGGGCCCTCGGGACAGGGAACTATGGCTACACCTTC. Its protein product is CASSGALGTGNYGYTF.

The rearrangement links TRBV7-9 to TRBJ1-1; D remains ambiguous. The V end lost 5 bases, the J end lost 1 base, and 11 bases lay between the germline ends. The germline V gene encodes CDR1 SEHNR and CDR2 FQNEAQ (reference sequence). The CDR3 totals 14 residues. The CDR3 protein is CASSVSSRNTEAFF. In nucleotides, the CDR3 is TGTGCCAGCAGCGTTAGTAGCAGGAACACTGAAGCTTTCTTT. Drawing the rest from reference TRBV7-9 and TRBJ1-1, the complete variable domain is DTGVSQNPRHKITKRGQNVTFRCDPISEHNRLYWYRQTLGQGPEFLTYFQNEAQLEKSRLLSDRFSAERPKGSFSTLEIQRTEQGDSAMYLCASSVSSRNTEAFFGQGTRLTVV.

V gene TRBV27 combines with J gene TRBJ2-1; D might be TRBD2 (6 bases). The CDR3 loop spans 15 amino acids. Germline CDR1 reads MNHEY; CDR2 reads SMNVEV (reference sequence). Between the trimmed V and J ends, which lost 3 bases and 1 base, there was a span of 10 bases. In nucleotides, the CDR3 is TGTGCCAGCAGTTTGAAGGGGAGGTCCTACAATGAGCAGTTCTTC. This gives the protein CASSLKGRSYNEQFF.